The rows below give T cell receptor beta chains drawn from one sample of a study of post-analysis software for immune sequencing data. TCRdb reanalysed the PCR reads using MiXCR and keeps one entry per CDR3 protein. The sample shows more than 500,000 distinct CDR3 sequences, around 36% of them seen only once. Material: blood. The receptors were gathered from a girl under 18 with multiple sclerosis. CDR3s include the opening cysteine and the closing phenylalanine or tryptophan. A D gene is named only where the DNA matches it firmly. Clone size is not always given. Where it is, it says once, few, many or a class for expanded clones.

J	size	length	V	D	DNA	CDR3
TRBJ2-7	-	17	TRBV27	TRBD1	TGTGCCAGCAGTTTATGGGTCGGGACAGGGGATACCTACGAGCAGTACTTC	CASSLWVGTGDTYEQYF
TRBJ2-7	-	13	TRBV10-3	-	TGTGCCATCAGTCTTGGGCCTGGCTACGAGCAGTACTTC	CAISLGPGYEQYF
TRBJ1-1	-	15	TRBV5-6	-	TGTGCCAGCAGCTCGCCCTCCAGGGGAGACACTGAAGCTTTCTTT	CASSSPSRGDTEAFF
TRBJ2-1	-	12	TRBV7-2	-	TGTGCCAGCAGCTTAGAACTGGGGACCCAGTTCTTC	CASSLELGTQFF
TRBJ2-7	-	16	TRBV7-9	-	TGTGCCAGCAGCCACCCCTCGGCACTCGTGATCGAAGAGCAGTACTTC	CASSHPSALVIEEQYF
TRBJ1-5	-	14	TRBV7-8	-	TGTGCCAGCAGCGCTGACAGCCTCAATCAGCCCCAGCATTTT	CASSADSLNQPQHF
TRBJ2-6	once	18	TRBV5-1	TRBD1	TGCGCCAGCAGCTTGGCCGTGACAGGGGGCGCCGGGGCCAACGTCCTGACTTTC	CASSLAVTGGAGANVLTF
TRBJ2-7	few	13	TRBV7-9	-	TGTGCCAGTAAGGACAGTTTCTCCTACGAGCAGTACTTC	CASKDSFSYEQYF
TRBJ2-5	few	15	TRBV28	TRBD1	TGTGCCAGCAGTTTCCGCGGACAGGGTACGGAGACCCAGTACTTC	CASSFRGQGTETQYF
TRBJ1-5	-	17	TRBV12-3/TRBV12-4	TRBD1	TGTGCCAGCAGTACAAGACAGGGGAGGGTTGAAAGTCAGCCCCAGCATTTT	CASSTRQGRVESQPQHF
TRBJ2-1	few	16	TRBV29-1	TRBD2	TGCAGCGTTGACAGGGGTAGCGGGGGAGTAAACAATGAGCAGTTCTTC	CSVDRGSGGVNNEQFF